This is a list of T cell receptor beta chains from one sample in a study of T cell responses to AZD1222 COVID-19 vaccine. Clones were read by immunoSEQ multiplex PCR, and TCRdb kept only the in-frame ones, dropping some. In the table there are about 99,000 clones, roughly nine tenths of which are singletons. The sequenced sample was peripheral blood, obtained 28 days after the second AZD1222 dose. The receptor source for this set is an adult who received the AZD1222 COVID-19 vaccine. Each CDR3 is given with its conserved first and last residue. D genes are given only for firm matches. Clone size, where shown, is once, few, many, or a class for clones that have expanded.

clone_size j_call d_call v_call cdr3_aa cdr3_nt
. TRBJ1-2 . TRBV2 CASSLDRNYGYTF TGTGCCAGCAGTCTAGACCGGAACTATGGCTACACCTTC
. TRBJ1-2 . TRBV5-1 CASSLLPTTVYGYTF TGCGCCAGCAGCTTGCTGCCCACGACGGTATATGGCTACACCTTC
. TRBJ1-1 TRBD1 TRBV19 CASSPGQLLRGTEAFF TGTGCCAGTAGTCCGGGACAGCTACTTCGGGGCACTGAAGCTTTCTTT
. TRBJ2-3 . TRBV5-1 CASSEIGTPGDTQYF TGCGCCAGCAGCGAAATCGGGACTCCCGGGGATACGCAGTATTTT
. TRBJ1-5 . TRBV6-5 CASSYPGEPQHF TGTGCCAGCAGTTACCCCGGTGAGCCCCAGCATTTT
. TRBJ2-3 TRBD1 TRBV6-5 CASSYSTGVSTDTQYF TGTGCCAGCAGTTACTCCACAGGGGTTAGCACAGATACGCAGTATTTT
. TRBJ1-6 TRBD1 TRBV30 CAWSSRDRLSSPLHF TGTGCCTGGAGTTCCCGGGACAGGCTTTCGTCACCCCTCCACTTT
. TRBJ2-1 . TRBV10-2 CASSAYNNEQFF TGCGCCAGCAGTGCCTACAACAATGAGCAGTTCTTC
. TRBJ1-5 TRBD1 TRBV11-2 CASSLTGYQPQHF TGTGCCAGCAGCTTGACAGGGTACCAGCCCCAGCATTTT
once TRBJ2-5 . TRBV6-2/TRBV6-3 CASSPVAEGAQYF TGTGCCAGCAGTCCCGTCGCCGAAGGGGCCCAGTACTTC
. TRBJ2-7 TRBD1 TRBV5-4 CASSPRPGQGAREQYF TGTGCCAGCAGCCCCCGTCCGGGACAGGGGGCGCGTGAGCAGTACTTC
. TRBJ1-6 . TRBV18 CASSPRGYNSPLHF TGTGCCAGCTCACCACGAGGATATAATTCACCCCTCCACTTT
. TRBJ1-4 TRBD1 TRBV30 CAWRGQGEKLFF TGTGCCTGGAGGGGACAGGGTGAGAAACTGTTTTTT
. TRBJ2-3 TRBD1 TRBV6-5 CASSSTGGHTDTQYF TGTGCCAGCAGTTCAACAGGGGGACACACAGATACGCAGTATTTT
. TRBJ2-7 TRBD1 TRBV6-2/TRBV6-3 CASSAGTAAYEQYF TGTGCCAGCAGTGCCGGGACAGCCGCCTACGAGCAGTACTTC
. TRBJ2-2 . TRBV19 CASTPTTGINTGELFF TGTGCCAGTACCCCGACTACAGGGATTAACACCGGGGAGCTGTTTTTT
few TRBJ1-4 . TRBV6-5 CASSLTGEKLFF TGTGCCAGCAGTTTAACAGGTGAAAAACTGTTTTTT
. TRBJ1-1 . TRBV7-8 CASSLRDALMNTEAFF TGTGCCAGCAGCTTAAGAGATGCGCTTATGAACACTGAAGCTTTCTTT
. TRBJ2-1 TRBD2 TRBV11-2 CASSFRVAGESYNEQFF TGTGCCAGCAGCTTTAGAGTAGCGGGGGAATCCTACAATGAGCAGTTCTTC
. TRBJ2-2 TRBD2 TRBV9 CASSVGLAGGDTGELFF TGTGCCAGCAGCGTAGGACTAGCGGGAGGGGACACCGGGGAGCTGTTTTTT
. TRBJ1-1 . TRBV5-1 CASSIGTSNTEAFF TGCGCCAGCAGCATCGGGACATCGAACACTGAAGCTTTCTTT
. TRBJ2-7 . TRBV18 CASSPAAGTYEQYF TGTGCCAGCTCACCCGCCGCAGGGACCTACGAGCAGTACTTC